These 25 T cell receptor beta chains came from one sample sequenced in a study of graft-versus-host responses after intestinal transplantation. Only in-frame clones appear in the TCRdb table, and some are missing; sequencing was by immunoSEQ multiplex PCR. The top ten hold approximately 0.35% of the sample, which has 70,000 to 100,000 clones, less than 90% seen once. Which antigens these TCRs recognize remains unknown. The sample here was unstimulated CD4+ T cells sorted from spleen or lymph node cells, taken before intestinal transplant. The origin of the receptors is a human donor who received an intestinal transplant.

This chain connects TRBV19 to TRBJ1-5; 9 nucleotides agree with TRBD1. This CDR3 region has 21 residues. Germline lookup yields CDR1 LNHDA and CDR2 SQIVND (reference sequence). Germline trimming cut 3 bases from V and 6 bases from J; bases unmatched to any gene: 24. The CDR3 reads CASSIAFNRGPATPWGQPQHF. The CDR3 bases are TGTGCCAGTAGTATCGCCTTCAACAGGGGGCCCGCGACCCCCTGGGGTCAGCCCCAGCATTTT.

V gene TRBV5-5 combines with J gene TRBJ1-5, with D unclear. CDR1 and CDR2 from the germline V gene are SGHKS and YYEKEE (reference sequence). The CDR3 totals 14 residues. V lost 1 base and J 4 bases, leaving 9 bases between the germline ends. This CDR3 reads CASSLFPGNQPQHF. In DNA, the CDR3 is TGTGCCAGCAGCTTGTTCCCCGGTAATCAGCCCCAGCATTTT. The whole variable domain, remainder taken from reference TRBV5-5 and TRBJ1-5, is DAGVTQSPTHLIKTRGQQVTLRCSPISGHKSVSWYQQVLGQGPQFIFQYYEKEERGRGNFPDRFSARQFPNYSSELNVNALLLGDSALYLCASSLFPGNQPQHFGDGTRLSIL.

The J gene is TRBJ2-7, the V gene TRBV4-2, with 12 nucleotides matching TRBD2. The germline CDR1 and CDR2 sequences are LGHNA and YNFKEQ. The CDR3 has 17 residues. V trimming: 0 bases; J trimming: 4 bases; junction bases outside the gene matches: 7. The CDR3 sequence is CASSQEPSSGRAYEQYF. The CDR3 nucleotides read TGTGCCAGCAGCCAAGAGCCGTCTAGCGGGAGGGCGTACGAGCAGTACTTC.

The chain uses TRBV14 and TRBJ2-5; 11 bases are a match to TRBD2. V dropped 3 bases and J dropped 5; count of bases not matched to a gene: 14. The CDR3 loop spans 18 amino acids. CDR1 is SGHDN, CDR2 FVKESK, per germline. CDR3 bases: TGTGCCAGCAGCCAGCGTGCAGTCATTAGCGGGGGGGCCGAGACCCAGTACTTC. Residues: CASSQRAVISGGAETQYF.

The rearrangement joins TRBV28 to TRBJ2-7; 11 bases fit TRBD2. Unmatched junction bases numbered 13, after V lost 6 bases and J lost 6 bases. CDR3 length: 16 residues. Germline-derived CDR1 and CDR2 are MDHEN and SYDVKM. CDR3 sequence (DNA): TGTGCCAGCAGCTCACCGGGTAGCGGGAGGGCCCGCGAGCAGTACTTC. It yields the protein CASSSPGSGRAREQYF.

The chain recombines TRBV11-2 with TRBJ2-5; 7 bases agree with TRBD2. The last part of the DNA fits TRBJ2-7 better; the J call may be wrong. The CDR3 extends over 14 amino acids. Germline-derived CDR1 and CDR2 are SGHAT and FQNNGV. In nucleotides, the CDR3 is TGTGCCAGCAGCTTAGGGGCGGGAGTCTACGAGCAGTACTTC. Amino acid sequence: CASSLGAGVYEQYF.

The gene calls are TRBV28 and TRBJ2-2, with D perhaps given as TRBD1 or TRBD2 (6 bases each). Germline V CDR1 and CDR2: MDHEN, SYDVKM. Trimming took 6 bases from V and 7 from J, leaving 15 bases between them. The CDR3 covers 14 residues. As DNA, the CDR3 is TGTGCCAGCAGCTTAGGGGGGAGAGGCGGGGAGCTGTTTTTT. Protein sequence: CASSLGGRGGELFF.

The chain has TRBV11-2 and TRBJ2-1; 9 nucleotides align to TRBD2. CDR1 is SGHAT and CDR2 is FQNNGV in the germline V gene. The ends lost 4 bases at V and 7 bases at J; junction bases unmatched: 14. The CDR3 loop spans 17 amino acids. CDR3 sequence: CASSSALLSGRGNEQFF. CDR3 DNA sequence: TGTGCCAGCAGCTCCGCTCTCCTTAGCGGGAGAGGAAATGAGCAGTTCTTC. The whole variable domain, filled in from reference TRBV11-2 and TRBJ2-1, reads EAGVAQSPRYKIIEKRQSVAFWCNPISGHATLYWYQQILGQGPKLLIQFQNNGVVDDSQLPKDRFSAERLKGVDSTLKIQPAKLEDSAVYLCASSSALLSGRGNEQFFGPGTRLTVL.

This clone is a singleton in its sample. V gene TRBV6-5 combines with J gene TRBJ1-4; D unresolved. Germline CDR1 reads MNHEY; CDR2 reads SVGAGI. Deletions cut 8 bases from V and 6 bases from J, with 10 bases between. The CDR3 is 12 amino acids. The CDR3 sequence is CASGQVDEKLFF. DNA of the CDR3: TGTGCCAGCGGGCAGGTGGATGAAAAACTGTTTTTT.

The CDR3 loop reads CASSLPGLSTDTQYF. For the CDR3, the DNA is TGTGCCAGCAGCCTCCCGGGACTTTCCACAGATACGCAGTATTTT. This chain uses TRBV7-2 with TRBJ2-3; TRBD2 is a possible D gene (6 bases). Trimming shortened V by 5 bases and J by 2 bases, and 14 bases separated the two germline ends. The CDR3 consists of 15 residues. Per germline, CDR1 SGHTA and CDR2 FQGNSA.

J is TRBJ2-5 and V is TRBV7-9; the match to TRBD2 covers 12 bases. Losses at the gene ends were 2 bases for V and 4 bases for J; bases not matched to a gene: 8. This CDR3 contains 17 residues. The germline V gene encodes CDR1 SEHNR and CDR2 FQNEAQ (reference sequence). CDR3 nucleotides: TGTGCCAGCAGCTTACGCCCTGGGGGACTAGCGGGAGAGACCCAGTACTTC. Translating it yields CASSLRPGGLAGETQYF.

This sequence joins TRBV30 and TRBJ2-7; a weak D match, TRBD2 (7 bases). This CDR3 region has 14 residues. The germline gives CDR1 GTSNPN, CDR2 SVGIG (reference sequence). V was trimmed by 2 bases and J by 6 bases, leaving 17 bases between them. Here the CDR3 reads CAWSLAGALGEQYF. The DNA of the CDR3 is TGTGCCTGGAGTTTGGCGGGGGCGCTCGGCGAGCAGTACTTC.

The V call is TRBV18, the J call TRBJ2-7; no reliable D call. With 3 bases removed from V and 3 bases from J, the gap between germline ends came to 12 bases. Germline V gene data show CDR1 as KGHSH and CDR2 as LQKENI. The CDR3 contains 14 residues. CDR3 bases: TGTGCCAGCTCACCGACCAATACAGACTACGAGCAGTACTTC. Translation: CASSPTNTDYEQYF.

CDR3 DNA sequence: TGTGCCAGCAGCCCGACTAGCGGCAATGAGCAGTTCTTC. It encodes CASSPTSGNEQFF. The rearrangement joins TRBV11-3 to TRBJ2-1, with 9 positions matching TRBD2. Trimming cost V 5 bases and J 6 bases; bases outside gene matches: 2. The CDR3 spans 13 residues. CDR1 is SGHNT and CDR2 is YENEEA in the germline V gene.

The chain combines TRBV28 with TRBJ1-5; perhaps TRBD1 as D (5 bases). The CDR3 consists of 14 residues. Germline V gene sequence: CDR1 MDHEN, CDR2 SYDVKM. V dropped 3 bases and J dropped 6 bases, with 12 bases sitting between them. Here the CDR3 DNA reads TGTGCCAGCAGTTTCGGGGGGTTCACTCAGCCCCAGCATTTT. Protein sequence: CASSFGGFTQPQHF.

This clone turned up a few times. In DNA form, the CDR3 reads TGTGCCAGCAGTGCCACAGTGAACACTGAAGCTTTCTTT. This gives the protein CASSATVNTEAFF. This chain uses TRBV6-1 with TRBJ1-1, with D hard to call. Germline CDR1 MNHNS, CDR2 SASEGT. V lost 4 bases and J lost 0, with 6 bases in between. The CDR3 contains 13 residues.

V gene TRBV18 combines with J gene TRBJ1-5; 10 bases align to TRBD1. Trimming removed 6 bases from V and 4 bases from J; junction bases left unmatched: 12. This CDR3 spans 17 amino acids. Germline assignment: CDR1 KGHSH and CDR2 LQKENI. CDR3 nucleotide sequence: TGTGCCAGCTCGCCCGGGGGACAGGGGACATCAAATCAGCCCCAGCATTTT. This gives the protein CASSPGGQGTSNQPQHF.

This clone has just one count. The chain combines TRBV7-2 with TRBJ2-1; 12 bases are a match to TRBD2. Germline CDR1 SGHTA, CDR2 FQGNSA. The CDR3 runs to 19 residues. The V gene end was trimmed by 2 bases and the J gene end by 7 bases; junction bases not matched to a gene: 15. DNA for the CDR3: TGTGCCAGCAGCTTATTGACTAGCGGGGGATCATTGAGGGGGAATGAGCAGTTCTTC. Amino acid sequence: CASSLLTSGGSLRGNEQFF.

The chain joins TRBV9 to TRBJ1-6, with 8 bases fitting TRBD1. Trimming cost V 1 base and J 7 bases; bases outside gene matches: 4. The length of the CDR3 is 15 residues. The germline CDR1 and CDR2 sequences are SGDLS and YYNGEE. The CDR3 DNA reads TGTGCCAGCAGCGTACAGGGGGCTGGAAATTCACCCCTCCACTTT. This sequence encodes CASSVQGAGNSPLHF.

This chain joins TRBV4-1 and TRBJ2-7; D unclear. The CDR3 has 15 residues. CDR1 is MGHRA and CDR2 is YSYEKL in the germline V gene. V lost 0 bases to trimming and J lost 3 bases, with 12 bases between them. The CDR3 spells CASSQEPLTDYEQYF. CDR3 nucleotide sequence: TGCGCCAGCAGCCAAGAGCCTCTCACAGACTACGAGCAGTACTTC.

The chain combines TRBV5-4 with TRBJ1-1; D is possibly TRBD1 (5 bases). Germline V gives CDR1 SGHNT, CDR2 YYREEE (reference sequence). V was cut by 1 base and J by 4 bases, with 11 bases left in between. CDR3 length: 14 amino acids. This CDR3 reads CASSLPQASTEAFF. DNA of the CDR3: TGTGCCAGCAGCTTGCCACAGGCGAGCACTGAAGCTTTCTTT.

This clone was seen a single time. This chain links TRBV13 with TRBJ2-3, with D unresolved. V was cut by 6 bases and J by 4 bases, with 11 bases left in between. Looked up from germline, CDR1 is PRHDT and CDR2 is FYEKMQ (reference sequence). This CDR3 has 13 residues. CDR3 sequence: CASSFTSADTQYF. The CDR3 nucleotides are TGTGCCAGCAGTTTTACTTCCGCAGATACGCAGTATTTT. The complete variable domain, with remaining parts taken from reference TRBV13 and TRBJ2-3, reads AAGVIQSPRHLIKEKRETATLKCYPIPRHDTVYWYQQGPGQDPQFLISFYEKMQSDKGSIPDRFSAQQFSDYHSELNMSSLELGDSALYFCASSFTSADTQYFGPGTRLTVL.

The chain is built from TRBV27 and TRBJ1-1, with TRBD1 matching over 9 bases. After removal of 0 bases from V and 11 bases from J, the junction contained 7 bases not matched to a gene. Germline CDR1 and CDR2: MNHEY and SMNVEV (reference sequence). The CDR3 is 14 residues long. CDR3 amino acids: CASSLSTGGGQAFF. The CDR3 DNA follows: TGTGCCAGCAGTTTATCGACAGGGGGGGGGCAGGCTTTCTTT.

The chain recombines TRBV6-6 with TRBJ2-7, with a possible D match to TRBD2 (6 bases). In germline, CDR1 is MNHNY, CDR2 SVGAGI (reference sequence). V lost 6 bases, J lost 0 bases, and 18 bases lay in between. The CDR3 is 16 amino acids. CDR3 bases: TGTGCCAGCAGGGATGTAGGGGTCGGGGGCTCCTACGAGCAGTACTTC. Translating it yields CASRDVGVGGSYEQYF.

The CDR3 is CASSTSGIYEQYF. The CDR3, as DNA: TGTGCCAGCAGTACGAGCGGGATCTACGAGCAGTACTTC. The chain couples TRBV27 to TRBJ2-7; 7 bases match TRBD2. In germline, CDR1 is MNHEY, CDR2 SMNVEV (reference sequence). V lost 5 bases, J lost 3 bases, and 4 bases stayed unmatched. The CDR3 sequence is 13 residues long.